These 22 T cell receptor beta chains originate from one sample sequenced in a study of type 1 and type 2 diabetes patients. Amplification started from genomic DNA. A primer set of 30 forward and 13 reverse primers amplified the CDR3. Each CDR3 protein is one row after TCRdb ran MiXCR on the multiplex PCR reads. The profile shows around 300,000 distinct CDR3 sequences, around 47% of them singletons. Sequenced material: peripheral blood mononuclear cells (PBMCs). The receptors derive from a man aged 18 to 29 with type 2 diabetes.

A remark on this clonotype: Possible read error: a much larger clone is one base away. This sequence joins TRBV2 and TRBJ2-5; no reliable D call. The V end was cut by 6 bases, the J end by 3 bases, with 8 bases between. Germline values: CDR1 SNHLY, CDR2 FYNNEI. The CDR3 is made up of 12 amino acids. CDR3 nucleotide sequence: TGTGCCAGCAGCGCCGAGGAAGAGACCCAGTACTTC. This translates into CASSAEEETQYF.

This clonotype has more than one count but fewer than ten. The rearrangement links TRBV2 to TRBJ1-1; TRBD1 matches 9 bases. This CDR3 spans 14 amino acids. Germline V gives CDR1 SNHLY, CDR2 FYNNEI. V gave up 8 bases and J gave up 0 bases; unmatched junction bases: 4. CDR3 protein: CASWTGAVNTEAFF. The CDR3 DNA reads TGTGCCAGCTGGACAGGGGCGGTGAACACTGAAGCTTTCTTT.

The table lists this clonotype with a few counts. V and J are TRBV5-1 and TRBJ1-5; possibly TRBD1 for D (5 bases). Germline V CDR1 and CDR2: SGHRS, YFSETQ. CDR3 size: 15 residues. Trimming took off 1 base at V and 6 bases at J, with 14 bases between the two ends. CDR3 DNA sequence: TGCGCCAGCAGCTTGTTAGCAGGGCAGGGTCAGCCCCAGCATTTT. Translating it yields CASSLLAGQGQPQHF.

V usage is TRBV7-2 and J usage is TRBJ2-7; possibly TRBD2 for D (7 bases). The CDR3 sequence is 16 residues long. Germline V lookup: CDR1 SGHTA, CDR2 FQGNSA. The V end was cut by 1 base, the J end by 6 bases, with 19 bases between. The CDR3 bases are TGTGCCAGCAGCTTAGAGGGGGGGCAAGGTGGAAGCGAGCAGTACTTC. The encoded protein is CASSLEGGQGGSEQYF.

This chain joins TRBV10-3 and TRBJ1-1; TRBD1 matches at 11 bases. Trimming took 10 bases from V and 3 from J; bases not matched to a gene: 7. Germline V CDR1 and CDR2: ENHRY, SYGVKD. The CDR3 runs to 14 residues. The CDR3 nucleotides are TGTGCCACCGACGAGGGACAGGGGGACACTGAAGCTTTCTTT. Translating it yields CATDEGQGDTEAFF.

Concerning this clonotype: Compared with germline, one end of the junction differs, possibly owing to a read error. The chain carries TRBV7-3 and TRBJ2-7; D might be TRBD2 (5 bases). Germline values: CDR1 SGHTA, CDR2 FQGTGA. This CDR3 spans 15 amino acids. The CDR3 coding sequence is TGTGCCAGCAGCTTAGAGGGAGTGGGGAACTACGGGCAGTACTTC. It encodes CASSLEGVGNYGQYF.

Concerning this clonotype itself: A much larger clone differs by one base, so this may be a read error. The DNA of the CDR3 is TGTGCCATCAGTGAGGCGGGGACAGGGGAGGAGGAAGCTTTCTTT. It encodes CAISEAGTGEEEAFF. This chain links TRBV10-3 with TRBJ1-1; 10 bases align to TRBD1. The CDR3 consists of 15 residues. Germline CDR1 reads ENHRY; CDR2 reads SYGVKD. V trimming: 2 bases; J trimming: 8 bases; junction bases outside the gene matches: 8.

The chain joins TRBV30 to TRBJ2-3; no reliable D call. Germline lookup yields CDR1 GTSNPN and CDR2 SVGIG (reference sequence). This CDR3 has 13 amino acids. The V and J ends lost 4 bases and 1 base respectively, with 9 bases between them. The chain's CDR3 is CAWTVGGTDTQYF. CDR3 nucleotide sequence: TGTGCCTGGACTGTCGGTGGCACAGATACGCAGTATTTT.

The rearrangement uses TRBV5-4 and TRBJ1-6; D unclear. V was cut by 3 bases and J by 7 bases, with 5 bases left in between. The CDR3 covers 12 residues. Germline CDR1 is SGHNT and CDR2 is YYREEE (reference sequence). The CDR3 sequence is CASSSPNSPLHF. CDR3 nucleotide sequence: TGTGCCAGCAGCTCTCCCAATTCACCCCTCCACTTT.

The chain employs TRBV25-1 and TRBJ1-3; 10 bases match TRBD1. This CDR3 is 19 amino acids long. The V and J ends lost 6 bases and 3 bases, in that order; junction bases with no gene match: 17. Germline V gene lookup returns CDR1 MGHDK and CDR2 SYGVNS. CDR3 nucleotide sequence: TGTGCCAGCAGCTACGTAATAATGACAGGGGGCGATTTTGGAAACACCATATATTTT. This translates into CASSYVIMTGGDFGNTIYF.

A few counts support this clonotype. The rearrangement uses TRBV10-3 and TRBJ1-5; 7 nucleotides line up with TRBD1. Per germline, CDR1 ENHRY and CDR2 SYGVKD. Trimming removed 0 bases from V and 0 bases from J; junction bases left unmatched: 5. CDR3 length: 17 residues. CDR3 in DNA: TGTGCCATCAGTGAGTCAGGGGGCTTCGGTAGCAATCAGCCCCAGCATTTT. Its translation: CAISESGGFGSNQPQHF.

V and J are TRBV6-6 and TRBJ1-2; D may be TRBD1 (6 bases). The germline V gene encodes CDR1 MNHNY and CDR2 SVGAGI (reference sequence). V dropped 7 bases and J dropped 7 bases, with 22 bases sitting between them. This CDR3 has 15 residues. CDR3 coding DNA: TGTGCCAGCACTTCCTGGGGGCAGGGGCTGTTTGGCTACACCTTC. This gives the protein CASTSWGQGLFGYTF.

This clonotype was observed once. V and J are TRBV18 and TRBJ1-1; D uncertain. Germline-derived CDR1 and CDR2 are KGHSH and LQKENI. V lost 1 base and J 6 bases, leaving 15 bases between the germline ends. The CDR3 consists of 15 residues. In DNA form, the CDR3 reads TGTGCCAGCTCACCACTCCTGTCAGCCGGGGCTGAAGCTTTCTTT. Protein sequence: CASSPLLSAGAEAFF.

The chain uses TRBV10-1 and TRBJ1-5; 7 nucleotides match TRBD1. V lost 6 bases to trimming and J lost 7 bases; unmatched junction nucleotides: 6. This CDR3 contains 13 residues. Germline-derived CDR1 and CDR2 are WNHNN and SYGVQD (reference sequence). The CDR3 region has the DNA TGCGCCAGCAGCCAGGGGGTAGGGCAGCCCCAGCATTTT. Translation: CASSQGVGQPQHF.

This chain uses TRBV2 with TRBJ2-5; perhaps TRBD1 as D (6 bases). The end of the DNA aligns better with TRBJ2-1, so the J call may be wrong. Per the germline V gene, CDR1 is SNHLY and CDR2 is FYNNEI. This CDR3 region has 15 residues. Written as DNA, the CDR3 is TGTGCCAGCATGGCGATGACAGGACCCTACAATGAGCAGTTCTTC. This encodes CASMAMTGPYNEQFF.

The V gene is TRBV7-9, the J gene TRBJ2-3; 9 bases agree with TRBD2. The CDR3 extends over 16 amino acids. V shed 0 bases, J shed 2 bases, and the junction held 3 bases outside the gene matches. Looked up from germline, CDR1 is SEHNR and CDR2 is FQNEAQ (reference sequence). This CDR3 reads CASSLASGGNTDTQYF. As DNA, the CDR3 is TGTGCCAGCAGCTTAGCGAGCGGGGGGAACACAGATACGCAGTATTTT.

The rearrangement joins TRBV2 to TRBJ2-3, with 9 bases lining up with TRBD1. Germline V lookup: CDR1 SNHLY, CDR2 FYNNEI. With V trimmed by 4 bases and J by 3 bases, 14 bases remained unmatched. The CDR3 covers 18 residues. The CDR3 bases are TGTGCCAGCAGTGTTGAAGAAGGGACAGGGACTACAACAGATACGCAGTATTTT. Translating it yields CASSVEEGTGTTTDTQYF.

This clonotype appeared many times. V usage is TRBV6-6 and J usage is TRBJ2-5; D is possibly TRBD1 (5 bases). This CDR3 has 14 amino acids. Germline V CDR1 and CDR2: MNHNY, SVGAGI (reference sequence). V lost 5 bases, J lost 1 base, and 11 bases lay in between. The CDR3 loop reads CASSHRIPQETQYF. CDR3 nucleotides: TGTGCCAGCAGTCACAGGATTCCCCAAGAGACCCAGTACTTC.

In regard to this clonotype: Germline and junction disagree at one end, which may indicate a read error. The rearrangement links TRBV7-2 to TRBJ1-2; 8 positions agree with TRBD1. This CDR3 spans 13 amino acids. CDR1 is SGHTA and CDR2 is FQGNSA in the germline V gene. The CDR3 bases are TGTGACAGCAGTGAAGAGGACAGGGACGGCTACACCTTC. Amino acid sequence: CDSSEEDRDGYTF.

The V call is TRBV5-1, the J call TRBJ2-5; no clear D. Trimming cost V 0 bases and J 3 bases, with 6 bases left between them. The CDR3 is 13 residues long. Germline assignment: CDR1 SGHRS and CDR2 YFSETQ. This CDR3 is CASSLGWEETQYF. CDR3 nucleotides: TGCGCCAGCAGCTTGGGATGGGAAGAGACCCAGTACTTC.

Ten or more counts support this clonotype. This chain joins TRBV2 and TRBJ2-7; D not certain. Germline V lookup: CDR1 SNHLY, CDR2 FYNNEI. V was pared by 2 bases and J by 5 bases, with 10 bases between. This CDR3 region has 13 residues. CDR3 DNA: TGTGCCAGCAGTGAACCCCCAACCGACGAGCAGTACTTC. Translated: CASSEPPTDEQYF.

This clonotype was observed a handful of times. V is TRBV7-2 and J is TRBJ2-5; 9 nucleotides match TRBD2. This CDR3 region has 16 residues. Germline V lookup: CDR1 SGHTA, CDR2 FQGNSA. With 3 bases clipped from V and 5 bases from J, the junction kept 10 bases outside the gene matches. The CDR3 loop reads CASSFRSGGWRETQYF. CDR3 in DNA: TGTGCCAGCAGCTTTCGCAGCGGGGGGTGGCGGGAGACCCAGTACTTC.